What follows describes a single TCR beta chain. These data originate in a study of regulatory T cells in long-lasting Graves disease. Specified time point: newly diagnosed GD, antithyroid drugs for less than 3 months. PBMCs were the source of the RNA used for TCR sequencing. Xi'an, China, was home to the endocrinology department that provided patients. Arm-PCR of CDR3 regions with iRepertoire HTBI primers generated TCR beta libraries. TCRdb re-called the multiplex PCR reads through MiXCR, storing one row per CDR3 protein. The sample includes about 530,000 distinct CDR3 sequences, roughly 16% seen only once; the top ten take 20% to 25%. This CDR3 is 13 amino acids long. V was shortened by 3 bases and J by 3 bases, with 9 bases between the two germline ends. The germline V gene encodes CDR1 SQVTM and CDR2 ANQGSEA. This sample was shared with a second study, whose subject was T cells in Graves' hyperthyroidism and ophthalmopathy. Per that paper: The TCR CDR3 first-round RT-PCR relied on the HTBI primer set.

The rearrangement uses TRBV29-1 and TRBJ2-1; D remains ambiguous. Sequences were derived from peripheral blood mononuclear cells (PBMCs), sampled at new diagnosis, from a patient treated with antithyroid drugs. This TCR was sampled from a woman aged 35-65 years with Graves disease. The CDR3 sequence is CSVDWASYNEQFF. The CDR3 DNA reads TGCAGCGTTGATTGGGCTAGCTACAATGAGCAGTTCTTC.